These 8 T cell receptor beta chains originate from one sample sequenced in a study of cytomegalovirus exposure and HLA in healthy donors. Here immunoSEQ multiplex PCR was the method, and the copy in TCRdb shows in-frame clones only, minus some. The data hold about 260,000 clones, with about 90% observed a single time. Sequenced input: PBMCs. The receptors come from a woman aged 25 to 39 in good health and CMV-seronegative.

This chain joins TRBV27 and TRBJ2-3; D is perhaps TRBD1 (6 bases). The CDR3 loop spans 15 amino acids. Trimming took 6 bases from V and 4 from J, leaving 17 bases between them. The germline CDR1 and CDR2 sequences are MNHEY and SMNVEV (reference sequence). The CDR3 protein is CASRPGHRLSDTQYF. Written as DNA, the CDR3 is TGTGCCAGCAGACCGGGACACAGACTATCAGATACGCAGTATTTT.

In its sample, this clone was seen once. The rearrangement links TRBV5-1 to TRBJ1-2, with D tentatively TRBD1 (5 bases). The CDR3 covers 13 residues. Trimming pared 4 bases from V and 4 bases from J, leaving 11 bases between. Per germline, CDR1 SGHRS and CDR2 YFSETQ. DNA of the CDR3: TGCGCCAGCAGCGATCCGGGGACCTATGGCTACACCTTC. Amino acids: CASSDPGTYGYTF.

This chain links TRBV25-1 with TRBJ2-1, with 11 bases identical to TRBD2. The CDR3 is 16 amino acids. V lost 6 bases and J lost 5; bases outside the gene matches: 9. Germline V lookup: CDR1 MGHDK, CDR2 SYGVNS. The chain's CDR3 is CASRGVAGGPNNEQFF. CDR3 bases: TGTGCCAGCAGGGGGGTAGCGGGAGGGCCGAACAATGAGCAGTTCTTC.

CDR3 protein: CASSPDRGGTGTDTQYF. The DNA of the CDR3 is TGTGCCAGCAGTCCGGACAGGGGGGGTACGGGCACAGATACGCAGTATTTT. The V call is TRBV28, the J call TRBJ2-3; 10 bases line up with TRBD1. V lost 5 bases to trimming and J lost 1 base; unmatched junction nucleotides: 9. This CDR3 has 17 amino acids. Germline-derived CDR1 and CDR2 are MDHEN and SYDVKM.

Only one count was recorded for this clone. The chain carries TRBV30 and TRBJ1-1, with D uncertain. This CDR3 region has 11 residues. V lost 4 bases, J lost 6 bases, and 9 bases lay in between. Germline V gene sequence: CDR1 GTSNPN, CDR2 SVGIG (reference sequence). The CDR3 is CAWTRSPEAFF. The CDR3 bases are TGTGCCTGGACCCGGAGTCCTGAAGCTTTCTTT. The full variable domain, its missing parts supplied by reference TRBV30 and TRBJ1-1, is SQTIHQWPATLVQPVGSPLSLECTVEGTSNPNLYWYRQAAGRGLQLLFYSVGIGQISSEVPQNLSASRPQDRQFILSSKKLLLSDSGFYLCAWTRSPEAFFGQGTRLTVV.

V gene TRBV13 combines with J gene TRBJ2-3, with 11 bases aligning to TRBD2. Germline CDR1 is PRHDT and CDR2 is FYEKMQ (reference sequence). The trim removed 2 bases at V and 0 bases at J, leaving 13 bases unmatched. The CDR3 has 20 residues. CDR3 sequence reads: CASSLPSSTSGKGSTDTQYF. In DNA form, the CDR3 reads TGTGCCAGCAGCTTACCGAGCTCGACTAGCGGGAAAGGAAGCACAGATACGCAGTATTTT.

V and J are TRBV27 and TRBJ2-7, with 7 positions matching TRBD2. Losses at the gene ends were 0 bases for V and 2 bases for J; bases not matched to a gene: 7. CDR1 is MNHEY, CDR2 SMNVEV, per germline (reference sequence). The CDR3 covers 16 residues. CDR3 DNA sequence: TGTGCCAGCAGTTTATCCAGCGGGATTGATCCCTACGAGCAGTACTTC. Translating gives CASSLSSGIDPYEQYF.

CDR3 sequence: CAWSVWRDSYEQYF. The CDR3 DNA reads as TGTGCCTGGAGTGTATGGCGAGACTCCTACGAGCAGTACTTC. The gene calls are TRBV30 and TRBJ2-7; no clear D. CDR1 is GTSNPN and CDR2 is SVGIG in the germline V gene (reference sequence). The CDR3 extends over 14 amino acids. Trimming took off 0 bases at V and 0 bases at J, with 9 bases between the two ends. The entire variable domain, with the rest obtained from reference TRBV30 and TRBJ2-7, is as follows: SQTIHQWPATLVQPVGSPLSLECTVEGTSNPNLYWYRQAAGRGLQLLFYSVGIGQISSEVPQNLSASRPQDRQFILSSKKLLLSDSGFYLCAWSVWRDSYEQYFGPGTRLTVT.